Reported below is one T cell receptor beta chain. These data come from a study of blood T cell repertoires in COVID-19. Study-level background: Samples came from the United States, Italy and Spain, spanning acute and convalescent COVID-19. PBMCs, B-cell-depleted T cells, or T cells were the source of the cDNA or gDNA that made up the material.

In the authors' workflow: How many nucleated cells were present was estimated from reference gene primer amplification. Assay: immunoSEQ multiplex PCR; the TCRdb copy retains only in-frame clones and omits some. That table is the source of V, J and clone size, and D and trimming were worked out from the DNA. The table records roughly 24,000 clones, almost 95% of them present only once. Sequenced: peripheral blood. The source is a human donor in a cohort sampled during active COVID-19.

CDR3: CASSLALIVTQYF. The CDR3 coding sequence is TGTGCCAGCAGTTTAGCGCTAATTGTGACCCAGTACTTC. The V call is TRBV12-3 or TRBV12-4, the J call TRBJ2-5, with D unclear. The CDR3 covers 13 residues. The V end lost 0 bases, the J end lost 7 bases, and 9 bases lay between the germline ends.